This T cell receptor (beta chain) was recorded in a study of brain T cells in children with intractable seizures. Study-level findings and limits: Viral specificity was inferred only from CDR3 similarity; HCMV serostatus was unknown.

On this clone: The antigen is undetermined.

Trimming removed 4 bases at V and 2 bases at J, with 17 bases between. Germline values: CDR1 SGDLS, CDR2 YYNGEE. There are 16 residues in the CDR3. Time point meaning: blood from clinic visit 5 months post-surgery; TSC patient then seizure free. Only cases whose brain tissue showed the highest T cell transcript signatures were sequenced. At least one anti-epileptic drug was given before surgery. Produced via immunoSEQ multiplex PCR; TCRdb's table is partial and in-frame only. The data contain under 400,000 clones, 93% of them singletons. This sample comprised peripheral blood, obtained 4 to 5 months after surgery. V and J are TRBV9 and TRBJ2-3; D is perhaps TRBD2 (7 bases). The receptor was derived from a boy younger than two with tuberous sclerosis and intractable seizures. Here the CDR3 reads CASSWSGEGYTDTQYF. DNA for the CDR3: TGTGCCAGCAGCTGGTCAGGGGAGGGATACACAGATACGCAGTATTTT. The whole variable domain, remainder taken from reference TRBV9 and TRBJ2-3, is DSGVTQTPKHLITATGQRVTLRCSPRSGDLSVYWYQQSLDQGLQFLIQYYNGEERAKGNILERFSAQQFPDLHSELNLSSLELGDSALYFCASSWSGEGYTDTQYFGPGTRLTVL.